The 22 T cell receptor beta chains given below trace back to one sample, sequenced in a study of metastatic and nonmetastatic thyroid tumors. Using MiXCR, TCRdb re-called clones from the PCR reads. There are tens of thousands of clones in the sample; more than 25% occur only once, and 30% lies in the top ten. Prior to thyroid surgery, none of the patients had received any treatment. Sequenced sample: blood. The source is a female donor with papillary thyroid cancer or a benign thyroid nodule (not recorded which). Some clones in this sample may be carry-over from other donors' samples.

This clone was found a few times. The chain uses TRBV15 and TRBJ1-1, with D unresolved. V was trimmed by 7 bases and J by 0 bases, leaving 15 bases between them. The germline V gene encodes CDR1 LNHNV and CDR2 YYDKDF (reference sequence). CDR3 length: 15 residues. The CDR3 nucleotides read TGTGCCACCAAAGCAGCGCCGATCATGAACACTGAAGCTTTCTTT. Translation: CATKAAPIMNTEAFF.

This sequence joins TRBV12-3 or TRBV12-4 and TRBJ2-7; tentatively, D is TRBD1 or TRBD2 (5 bases each). Trimming stripped 3 bases from V and 6 bases from J, with 12 bases between. The CDR3 extends over 13 amino acids. The CDR3 loop reads CASSLWGPCEQYF. CDR3 DNA: TGTGCCAGCAGTTTGTGGGGACCCTGCGAGCAGTACTTC.

The V call is TRBV19, the J call TRBJ2-7; 10 nucleotides agree with TRBD1. V lost 6 bases to trimming and J lost 7 bases; unmatched junction nucleotides: 6. The CDR3 is 13 residues long. Germline V gene sequence: CDR1 LNHDA, CDR2 SQIVND (reference sequence). CDR3 sequence (DNA): TGTGCCAGTAGGACAGGGGGCGCGGGGGAGCAGTACTTC. Translating it yields CASRTGGAGEQYF.

The chain is built from TRBV20-1 and TRBJ1-2; D is perhaps TRBD1 (6 bases). Trimming shortened V by 6 bases and J by 8 bases, and 16 bases separated the two germline ends. Germline CDR1 DFQATT, CDR2 SNEGSKA (reference sequence). The CDR3 has 12 residues. The DNA for the CDR3 is TGCAGTGCCCAGGGTGGGGGGCAGGGCTACACCTTC. Translating it yields CSAQGGGQGYTF.

The chain uses TRBV6-1 and TRBJ1-2; D remains unclear. CDR3 length: 15 residues. Germline V gene lookup returns CDR1 MNHNS and CDR2 SASEGT. With 0 bases removed from V and 4 bases from J, the gap between germline ends came to 12 bases. The DNA of the CDR3 is TGTGCCAGCAGTGAAGCGCTTCGAGGAATCTATGGCTACACCTTC. Encoded protein: CASSEALRGIYGYTF.

This clone was counted only a few times. Different DNA sequences within this sample yield the same CDR3. This rearrangement joins TRBV6-1 to TRBJ1-2, with 7 bases aligning to TRBD1. With V trimmed by 7 bases and J by 1 base, 15 bases remained unmatched. The CDR3 is 17 residues long. Germline CDR1 and CDR2: MNHNS and SASEGT. The CDR3 nucleotides read TGTGCCAGCAAGAACCGACAGGGAGGAAACTTTAACTATGGCTACACCTTC. This encodes CASKNRQGGNFNYGYTF.

This clone was detected a few times. The junction departs from the called germline gene at one end, perhaps through a read error. Other DNA sequences of this sample code for an identical CDR3. The gene calls are TRBV7-2 and TRBJ2-2; D ambiguous. The germline CDR1 and CDR2 sequences are SGHTA and FQGNSA. The CDR3 sequence is 12 residues long. The CDR3 region is CASSPYHGELFF. CDR3 sequence (DNA): TGTGCCAGCAGTCCATATCACGGAGAGCTGTTCTTT.

In its sample, this clone was seen a few times. This chain joins TRBV13 and TRBJ2-3; 9 nucleotides match TRBD1. The CDR3 loop spans 18 amino acids. V lost 5 bases, J lost 0 bases, and 12 bases stayed unmatched. In germline, CDR1 is PRHDT, CDR2 FYEKMQ (reference sequence). The CDR3 DNA follows: TGTGCCAGCAGCCCGAACCGATCCGGGACAGGGAGCACAGATACGCAGTATTTT. Encoded protein: CASSPNRSGTGSTDTQYF. Full variable domain (outside the CDR3, taken from reference TRBV13 and TRBJ2-3): AAGVIQSPRHLIKEKRETATLKCYPIPRHDTVYWYQQGPGQDPQFLISFYEKMQSDKGSIPDRFSAQQFSDYHSELNMSSLELGDSALYFCASSPNRSGTGSTDTQYFGPGTRLTVL.

In this sample, this clone turned up a few times. The chain is built from TRBV6-1 and TRBJ1-5; tentatively, D is TRBD1 (5 bases). CDR1 is MNHNS, CDR2 SASEGT, per germline. Trimming cost V 2 bases and J 6 bases, with 14 bases left between them. The CDR3 loop spans 15 amino acids. CDR3 in amino acids: CASSEFGALLQPQHF. CDR3 sequence (DNA): TGTGCCAGCAGTGAATTTGGGGCCCTCCTTCAGCCCCAGCATTTT.

This rearrangement joins TRBV5-1 to TRBJ2-6; D is possibly TRBD2 (6 bases). This CDR3 spans 16 amino acids. Per the germline V gene, CDR1 is SGHRS and CDR2 is YFSETQ. V was cut by 3 bases and J by 4 bases, with 14 bases left in between. Here the CDR3 DNA reads TGCGCCAGCAGCTCAGGGCGGGATTTGGGGGCCAACGTCCTGACTTTC. The encoded protein is CASSSGRDLGANVLTF.

This clone appeared a few times. The same CDR3 arises from other DNA sequences in this sample as well. The V gene is TRBV11-2, the J gene TRBJ1-1, with TRBD1 matching over 7 bases. CDR1 and CDR2 from the germline V gene are SGHAT and FQNNGV. Trimming cost V 0 bases and J 1 base; bases outside gene matches: 5. The CDR3 has 16 amino acids. CDR3: CASSLEPGGWNTEAFF. The DNA for the CDR3 is TGTGCCAGCAGCTTAGAGCCAGGGGGGTGGAACACTGAAGCTTTCTTT.

The sample holds many counts of this clone. The CDR3 DNA is TGTGCCAGCAGCTCTTGGACAGGAGGGTGGGAGCAGTACTTC. This gives the protein CASSSWTGGWEQYF. The V call is TRBV7-9, the J call TRBJ2-7; possibly TRBD1 for D (7 bases). V lost 4 bases to trimming and J lost 7 bases, with 17 bases between them. Germline CDR1 and CDR2: SEHNR and FQNEAQ (reference sequence). The CDR3 contains 14 residues.

This clone has only a few counts. The chain is built from TRBV24-1 and TRBJ1-2; TRBD1 might be the D (6 bases). CDR1 is KGHDR, CDR2 SFDVKD, per germline. V gave up 0 bases and J gave up 8 bases, with 12 bases separating them. CDR3 length: 14 residues. The CDR3 protein is CATSDLPRGGGYTF. The CDR3 region has the DNA TGTGCCACCAGTGATTTGCCCAGGGGCGGGGGCTACACCTTC.

V is TRBV11-2 and J is TRBJ2-2, with a weak D call TRBD2 (5 bases). CDR1 is SGHAT and CDR2 is FQNNGV in the germline V gene. Trimming left V 2 bases short and J 0 bases short, with 13 bases between. The CDR3 runs 17 residues. The CDR3 sequence is CASSLRFRTPNTGELFF. In DNA, the CDR3 is TGTGCCAGCAGCTTAAGGTTCCGGACTCCGAACACCGGGGAGCTGTTTTTT.

This clone was counted ten times or more. V is TRBV18 and J is TRBJ2-7; D is undetermined. From germline, CDR1 is KGHSH and CDR2 LQKENI. V was clipped by 1 base and J by 6 bases, with 7 bases between them. The CDR3 is 12 residues long. Here the CDR3 reads CASSPRTGEQYF. CDR3 in DNA: TGTGCCAGCTCACCACGGACGGGCGAGCAGTACTTC.

The CDR3 coding sequence is TGTGCCAGCAGTGAAGGACTAGCGGGAGAGGTTGAGACCCAGTACTTC. Encoded protein: CASSEGLAGEVETQYF. The rearrangement joins TRBV7-9 to TRBJ2-5, with 13 bases matching TRBD2. J lost 5 bases, V lost 6 bases, and 9 bases had no gene match. Germline loops: CDR1 SEHNR, CDR2 FQNEAQ (reference sequence). The length of the CDR3 is 16 residues.

The genes are TRBV19 and TRBJ1-1; 7 bases line up with TRBD1. V shed 2 bases, J shed 4 bases, and the junction held 7 bases outside the gene matches. In germline, CDR1 is LNHDA, CDR2 SQIVND (reference sequence). The length of the CDR3 is 15 residues. CDR3: CASSIPSGGVTEAFF. The CDR3 DNA reads TGTGCCAGTAGTATACCGTCAGGGGGGGTCACTGAAGCTTTCTTT.

This clone was seen a few times. The chain carries TRBV12-3 or TRBV12-4 and TRBJ1-1; D call uncertain. CDR3 length equals 13 residues. V was cut by 5 bases and J by 4 bases, with 11 bases left in between. CDR3 DNA: TGTGCCAGCAGTCTTGAATGGGGCACTGAAGCTTTCTTT. This sequence encodes CASSLEWGTEAFF.

This sequence joins TRBV7-9 and TRBJ2-7; D is unclear. This CDR3 is built from 13 residues. Germline CDR1 SEHNR, CDR2 FQNEAQ (reference sequence). V dropped 1 base and J dropped 3 bases, with 7 bases sitting between them. DNA for the CDR3: TGTGCCAGCAGCTTAGGGGGTGGCTACGAGCAGTACTTC. Translation gives CASSLGGGYEQYF.

The table lists this clone with a few counts. The genes are TRBV28 and TRBJ2-7; 9 nucleotides align to TRBD1. Germline CDR1 is MDHEN and CDR2 is SYDVKM. The CDR3 is made up of 14 amino acids. V lost 6 bases to trimming and J lost 0 bases; unmatched junction nucleotides: 3. The CDR3, as DNA: TGTGCCAGCAGAGGGACAGGGCTCTCCTACGAGCAGTACTTC. Protein product: CASRGTGLSYEQYF.

This chain uses TRBV30 with TRBJ1-1; 7 positions match TRBD1. Germline assignment: CDR1 GTSNPN and CDR2 SVGIG (reference sequence). Trimming took 2 bases from V and 1 from J; bases not matched to a gene: 1. This CDR3 region has 13 residues. As DNA, the CDR3 is TGTGCCTGGAGTTACAGGGGGAACACTGAAGCTTTCTTT. The encoded protein is CAWSYRGNTEAFF. Combining the CDR3 with reference TRBV30 and TRBJ1-1 gives the whole variable domain SQTIHQWPATLVQPVGSPLSLECTVEGTSNPNLYWYRQAAGRGLQLLFYSVGIGQISSEVPQNLSASRPQDRQFILSSKKLLLSDSGFYLCAWSYRGNTEAFFGQGTRLTVV.

This clone counts as medium-sized. J is TRBJ2-7 and V is TRBV6-1; 8 positions match TRBD2. J lost 3 bases, V lost 5 bases, and 12 bases had no gene match. This CDR3 comprises 16 residues. The germline V gene encodes CDR1 MNHNS and CDR2 SASEGT. The CDR3 region is CASSPPGGNSSYEQYF. The CDR3 DNA reads as TGTGCCAGCAGTCCCCCGGGGGGGAATAGCAGCTACGAGCAGTACTTC.